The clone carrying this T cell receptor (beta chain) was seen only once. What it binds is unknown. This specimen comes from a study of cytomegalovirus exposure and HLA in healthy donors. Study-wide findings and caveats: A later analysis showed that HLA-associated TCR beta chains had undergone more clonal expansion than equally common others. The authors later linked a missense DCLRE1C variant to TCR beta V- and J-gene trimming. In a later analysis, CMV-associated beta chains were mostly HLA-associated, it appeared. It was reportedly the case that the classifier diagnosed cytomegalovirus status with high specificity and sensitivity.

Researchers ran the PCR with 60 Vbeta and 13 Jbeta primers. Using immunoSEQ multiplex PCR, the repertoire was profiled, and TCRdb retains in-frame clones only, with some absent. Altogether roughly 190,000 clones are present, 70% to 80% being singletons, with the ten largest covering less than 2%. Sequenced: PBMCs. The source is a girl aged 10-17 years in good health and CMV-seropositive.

CDR3 coding DNA: TGTGCCAGCAGCCCGAGACAGGGCGTAATTGAAAAACTGTTTTTT. As protein: CASSPRQGVIEKLFF. The chain uses TRBV7-2 and TRBJ1-4, with 7 bases lining up with TRBD1. V shed 5 bases and J 7 bases; nucleotides not matched to a gene: 10. Per the germline V gene, CDR1 is SGHTA and CDR2 is FQGNSA. The CDR3 consists of 15 residues. Drawing the rest from reference TRBV7-2 and TRBJ1-4, the complete variable domain is GAGVSQSPSNKVTEKGKDVELRCDPISGHTALYWYRQSLGQGLEFLIYFQGNSAPDKSGLPSDRFSAERTGGSVSTLTIQRTQQEDSAVYLCASSPRQGVIEKLFFGSGTQLSVL.